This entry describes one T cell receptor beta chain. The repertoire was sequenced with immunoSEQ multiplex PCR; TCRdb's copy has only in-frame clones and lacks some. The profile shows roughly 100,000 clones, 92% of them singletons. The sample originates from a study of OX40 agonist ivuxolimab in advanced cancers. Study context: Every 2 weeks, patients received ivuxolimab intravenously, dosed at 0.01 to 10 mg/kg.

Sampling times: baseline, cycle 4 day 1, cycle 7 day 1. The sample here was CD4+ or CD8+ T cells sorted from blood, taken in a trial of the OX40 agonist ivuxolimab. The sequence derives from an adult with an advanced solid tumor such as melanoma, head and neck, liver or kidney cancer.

The CDR3 nucleotides are TGCGCCAGCAGTGAGGGGACAGGCTCTGGAAACACCATATATTTT. Protein sequence: CASSEGTGSGNTIYF. The V and J genes are TRBV10-2 and TRBJ1-3; TRBD1 agrees at 8 bases. With 2 bases clipped from V and 0 bases from J, the junction kept 0 bases outside the gene matches. Germline V gene lookup returns CDR1 WSHSY and CDR2 SAAADI. The CDR3 spans 15 residues.